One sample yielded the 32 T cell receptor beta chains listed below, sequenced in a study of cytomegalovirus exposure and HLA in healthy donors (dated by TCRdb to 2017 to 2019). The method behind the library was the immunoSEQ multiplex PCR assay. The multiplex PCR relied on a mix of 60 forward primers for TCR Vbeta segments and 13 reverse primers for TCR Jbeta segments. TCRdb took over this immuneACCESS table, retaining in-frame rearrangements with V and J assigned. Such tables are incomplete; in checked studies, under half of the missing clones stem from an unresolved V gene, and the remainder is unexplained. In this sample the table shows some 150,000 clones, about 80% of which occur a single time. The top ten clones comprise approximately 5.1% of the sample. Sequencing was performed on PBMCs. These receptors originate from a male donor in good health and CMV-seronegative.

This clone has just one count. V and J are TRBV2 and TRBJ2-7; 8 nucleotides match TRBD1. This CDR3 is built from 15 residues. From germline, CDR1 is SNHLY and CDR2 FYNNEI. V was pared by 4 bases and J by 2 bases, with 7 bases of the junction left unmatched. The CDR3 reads CASSVGARGPYEQYF. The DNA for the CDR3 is TGTGCCAGCAGTGTAGGGGCCAGGGGGCCCTACGAGCAGTACTTC.

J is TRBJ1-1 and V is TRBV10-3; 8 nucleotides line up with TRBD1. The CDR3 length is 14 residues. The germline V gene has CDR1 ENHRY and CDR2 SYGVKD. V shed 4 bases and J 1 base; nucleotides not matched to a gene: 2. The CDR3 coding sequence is TGTGCCATCAGTGGGACAGGGAGGAACACTGAAGCTTTCTTT. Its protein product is CAISGTGRNTEAFF.

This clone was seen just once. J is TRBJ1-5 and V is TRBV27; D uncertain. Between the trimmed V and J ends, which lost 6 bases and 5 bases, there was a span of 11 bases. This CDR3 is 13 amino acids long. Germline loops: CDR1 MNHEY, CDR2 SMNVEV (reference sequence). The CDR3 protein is CASRKIGDQPQHF. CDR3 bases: TGTGCCAGCAGGAAAATCGGGGATCAGCCCCAGCATTTT.

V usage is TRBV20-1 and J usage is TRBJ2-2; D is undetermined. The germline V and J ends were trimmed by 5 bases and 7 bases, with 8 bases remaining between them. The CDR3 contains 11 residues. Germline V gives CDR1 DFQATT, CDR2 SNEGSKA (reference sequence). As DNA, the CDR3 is TGCAGTGCTCAAAGACTCGGGGAGCTGTTTTTT. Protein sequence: CSAQRLGELFF.

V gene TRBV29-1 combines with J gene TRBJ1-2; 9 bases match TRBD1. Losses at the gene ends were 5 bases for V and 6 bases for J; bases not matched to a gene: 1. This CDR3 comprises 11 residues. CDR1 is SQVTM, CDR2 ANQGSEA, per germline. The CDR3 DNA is TGCAGCGTTACAGGGGGCAATGGCTACACCTTC. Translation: CSVTGGNGYTF. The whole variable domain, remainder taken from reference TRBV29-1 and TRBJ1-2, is SAVISQKPSRDICQRGTSLTIQCQVDSQVTMMFWYRQQPGQSLTLIATANQGSEATYESGFVIDKFPISRPNLTFSTLTVSNMSPEDSSIYLCSVTGGNGYTFGSGTRLTVV.

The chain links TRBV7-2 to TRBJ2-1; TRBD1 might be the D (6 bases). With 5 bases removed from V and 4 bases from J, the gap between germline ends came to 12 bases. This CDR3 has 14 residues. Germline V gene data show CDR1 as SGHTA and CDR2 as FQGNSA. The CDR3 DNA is TGTGCCAGCAGCCGTAGACAGGCTTACAATGAGCAGTTCTTC. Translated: CASSRRQAYNEQFF.

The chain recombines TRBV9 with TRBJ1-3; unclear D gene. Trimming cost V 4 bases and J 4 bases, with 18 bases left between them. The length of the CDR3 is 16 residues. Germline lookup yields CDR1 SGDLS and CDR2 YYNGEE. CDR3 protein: CASSSQTPQAGNTIYF. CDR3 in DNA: TGTGCCAGCAGCTCACAAACTCCGCAGGCCGGAAACACCATATATTTT. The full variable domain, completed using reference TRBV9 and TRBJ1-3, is DSGVTQTPKHLITATGQRVTLRCSPRSGDLSVYWYQQSLDQGLQFLIQYYNGEERAKGNILERFSAQQFPDLHSELNLSSLELGDSALYFCASSSQTPQAGNTIYFGEGSWLTVV.

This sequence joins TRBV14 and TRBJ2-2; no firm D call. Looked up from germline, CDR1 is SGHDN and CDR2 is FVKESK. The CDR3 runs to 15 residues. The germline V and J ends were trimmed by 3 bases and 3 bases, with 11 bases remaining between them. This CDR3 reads CASSQQFPDTGELFF. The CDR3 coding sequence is TGTGCCAGCAGCCAGCAGTTTCCAGACACCGGGGAGCTGTTTTTT.

This chain's CDR3 is CAIGTGGLTDGYTF. CDR3 nucleotides: TGTGCCATCGGAACAGGGGGCCTGACTGATGGCTACACCTTC. The chain recombines TRBV10-3 with TRBJ1-2; TRBD1 agrees at 9 bases. Looked up from germline, CDR1 is ENHRY and CDR2 is SYGVKD. The CDR3 length is 14 residues. V shed 8 bases and J 6 bases; nucleotides not matched to a gene: 10.

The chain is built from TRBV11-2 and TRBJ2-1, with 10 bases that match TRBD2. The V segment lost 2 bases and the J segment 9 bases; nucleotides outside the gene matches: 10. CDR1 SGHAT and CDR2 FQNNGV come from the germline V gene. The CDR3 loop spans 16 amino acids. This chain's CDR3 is CASSLTLAGAGSEQFF. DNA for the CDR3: TGTGCCAGCAGCTTAACTCTAGCGGGGGCCGGGTCTGAGCAGTTCTTC.

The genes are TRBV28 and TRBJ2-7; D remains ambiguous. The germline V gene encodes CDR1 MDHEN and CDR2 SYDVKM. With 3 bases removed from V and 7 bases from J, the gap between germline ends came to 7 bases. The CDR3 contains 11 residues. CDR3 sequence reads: CASSFQWEQYF. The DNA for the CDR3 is TGTGCCAGCAGTTTTCAGTGGGAGCAGTACTTC.

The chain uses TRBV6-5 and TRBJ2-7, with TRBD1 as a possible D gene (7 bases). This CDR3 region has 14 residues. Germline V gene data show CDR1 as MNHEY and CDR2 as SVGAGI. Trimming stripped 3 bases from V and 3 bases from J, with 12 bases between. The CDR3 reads CASSYRGRGYEQYF. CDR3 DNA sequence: TGTGCCAGCAGTTATAGGGGGCGGGGCTACGAGCAGTACTTC.

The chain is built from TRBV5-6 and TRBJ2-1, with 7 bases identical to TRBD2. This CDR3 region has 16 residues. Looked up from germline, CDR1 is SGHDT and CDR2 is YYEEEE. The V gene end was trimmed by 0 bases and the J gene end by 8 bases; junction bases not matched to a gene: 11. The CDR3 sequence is CASSLGAGVKGYEQFF. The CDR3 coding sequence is TGTGCCAGCAGCTTGGGGGCGGGGGTTAAGGGGTATGAGCAGTTCTTC.

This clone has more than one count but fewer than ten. CDR3 DNA sequence: TGTGCCAGCAGCTTCAGTGTAGAGGCTGAAGCTTTCTTT. It is translated as CASSFSVEAEAFF. The V and J genes are TRBV5-4 and TRBJ1-1; D gene ambiguous. There are 13 residues in the CDR3. Germline assignment: CDR1 SGHNT and CDR2 YYREEE (reference sequence). V gave up 2 bases and J gave up 6 bases, with 11 bases separating them.

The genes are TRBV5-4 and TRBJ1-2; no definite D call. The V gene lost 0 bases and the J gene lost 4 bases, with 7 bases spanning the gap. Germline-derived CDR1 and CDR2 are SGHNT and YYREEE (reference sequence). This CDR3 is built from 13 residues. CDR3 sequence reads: CASSLGQFYGYTF. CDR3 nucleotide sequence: TGTGCCAGCAGCTTGGGGCAGTTCTATGGCTACACCTTC.

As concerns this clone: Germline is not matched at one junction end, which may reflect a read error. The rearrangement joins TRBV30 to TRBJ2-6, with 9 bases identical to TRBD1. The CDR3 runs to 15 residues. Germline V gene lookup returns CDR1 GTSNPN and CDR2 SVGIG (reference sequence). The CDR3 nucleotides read TGTGCCTGGAGTACAGGGGGCGCTGGGGCCAACGGCCTGACTTTC. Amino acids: CAWSTGGAGANGLTF. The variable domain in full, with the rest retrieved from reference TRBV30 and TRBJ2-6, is SQTIHQWPATLVQPVGSPLSLECTVEGTSNPNLYWYRQAAGRGLQLLFYSVGIGQISSEVPQNLSASRPQDRQFILSSKKLLLSDSGFYLCAWSTGGAGANGLTFGAGSRLTVL.

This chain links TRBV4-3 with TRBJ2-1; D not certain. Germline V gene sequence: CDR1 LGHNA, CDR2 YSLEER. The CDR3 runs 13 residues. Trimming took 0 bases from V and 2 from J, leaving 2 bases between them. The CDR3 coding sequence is TGCGCCAGCAGCCAAGATACCTACAATGAGCAGTTCTTC. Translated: CASSQDTYNEQFF.

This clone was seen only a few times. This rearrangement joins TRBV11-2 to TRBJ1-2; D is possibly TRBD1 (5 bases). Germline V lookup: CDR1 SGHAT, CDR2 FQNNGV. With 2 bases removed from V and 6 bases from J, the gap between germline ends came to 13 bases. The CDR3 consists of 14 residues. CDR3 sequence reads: CASSLNSPGDGYTF. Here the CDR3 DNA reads TGTGCCAGCAGCTTAAACTCCCCGGGGGATGGCTACACCTTC.

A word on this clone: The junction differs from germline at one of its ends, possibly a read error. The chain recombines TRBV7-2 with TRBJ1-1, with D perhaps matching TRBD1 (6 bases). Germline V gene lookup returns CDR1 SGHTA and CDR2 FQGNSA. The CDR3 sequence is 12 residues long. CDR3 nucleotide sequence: TGTGCCAGCAGCTATTTGGACAGTCAGGCTTCCTTT. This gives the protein CASSYLDSQASF. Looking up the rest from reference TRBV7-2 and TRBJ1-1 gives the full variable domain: GAGVSQSPSNKVTEKGKDVELRCDPISGHTALYWYRQSLGQGLEFLIYFQGNSAPDKSGLPSDRFSAERTGGSVSTLTIQRTQQEDSAVYLCASSYLDSQASFGQGTRLTVV.

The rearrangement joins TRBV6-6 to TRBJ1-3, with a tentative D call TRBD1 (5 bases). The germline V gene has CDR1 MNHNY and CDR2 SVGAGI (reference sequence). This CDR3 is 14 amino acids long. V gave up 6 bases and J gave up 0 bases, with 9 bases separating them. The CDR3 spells CASRDIDSGNTIYF. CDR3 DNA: TGTGCCAGCAGGGACATTGACTCTGGAAACACCATATATTTT.

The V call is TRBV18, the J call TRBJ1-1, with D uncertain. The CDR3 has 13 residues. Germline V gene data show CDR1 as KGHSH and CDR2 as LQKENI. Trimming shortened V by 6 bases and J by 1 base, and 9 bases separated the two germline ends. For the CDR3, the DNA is TGTGCCAGCTCGCGACTGGGGAACACTGAAGCTTTCTTT. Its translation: CASSRLGNTEAFF.

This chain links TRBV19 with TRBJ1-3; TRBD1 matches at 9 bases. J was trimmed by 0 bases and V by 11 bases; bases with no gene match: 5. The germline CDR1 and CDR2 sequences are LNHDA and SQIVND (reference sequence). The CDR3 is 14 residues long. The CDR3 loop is CAAGGQGSGNTIYF. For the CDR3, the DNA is TGTGCCGCGGGGGGACAGGGCTCTGGAAACACCATATATTTT.

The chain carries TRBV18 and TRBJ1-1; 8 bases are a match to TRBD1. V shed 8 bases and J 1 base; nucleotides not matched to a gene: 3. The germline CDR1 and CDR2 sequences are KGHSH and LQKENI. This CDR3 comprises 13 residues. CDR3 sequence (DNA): TGTGCCAGCCAGGGACAGGCGAACACTGAAGCTTTCTTT. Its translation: CASQGQANTEAFF.

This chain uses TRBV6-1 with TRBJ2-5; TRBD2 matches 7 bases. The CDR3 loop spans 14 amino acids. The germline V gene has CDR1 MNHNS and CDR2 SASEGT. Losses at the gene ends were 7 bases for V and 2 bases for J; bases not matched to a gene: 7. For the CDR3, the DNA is TGTGCCAGCATTGCCGGGACTACACAAGAGACCCAGTACTTC. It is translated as CASIAGTTQETQYF.

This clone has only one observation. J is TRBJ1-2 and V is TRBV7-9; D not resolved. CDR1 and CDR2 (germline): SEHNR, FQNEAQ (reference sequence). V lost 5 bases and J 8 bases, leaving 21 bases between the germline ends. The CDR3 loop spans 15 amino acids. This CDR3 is CASSPTTFGFRGYTF. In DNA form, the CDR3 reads TGTGCCAGCAGCCCCACGACATTTGGCTTCAGGGGCTACACCTTC.

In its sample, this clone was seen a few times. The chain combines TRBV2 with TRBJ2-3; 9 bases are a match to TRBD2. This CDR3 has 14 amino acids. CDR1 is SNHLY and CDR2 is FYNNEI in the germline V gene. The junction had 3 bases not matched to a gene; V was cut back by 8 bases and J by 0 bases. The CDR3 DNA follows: TGTGCCAGCTCGGGACTAGCTAGCACAGATACGCAGTATTTT. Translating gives CASSGLASTDTQYF.

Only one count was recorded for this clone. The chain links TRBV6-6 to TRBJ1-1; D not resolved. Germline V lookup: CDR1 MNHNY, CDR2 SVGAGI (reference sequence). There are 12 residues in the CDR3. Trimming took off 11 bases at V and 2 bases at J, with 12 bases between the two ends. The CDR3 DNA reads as TGTGCCTGCGCGAACAGTAACACTGAAGCTTTCTTT. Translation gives CACANSNTEAFF.

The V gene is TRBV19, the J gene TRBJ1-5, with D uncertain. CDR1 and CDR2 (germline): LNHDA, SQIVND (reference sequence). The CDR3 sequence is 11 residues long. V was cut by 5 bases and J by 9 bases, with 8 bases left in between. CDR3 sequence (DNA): TGTGCCAGTAGTTCCCGAGGGCCCCAGCATTTT. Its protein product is CASSSRGPQHF.

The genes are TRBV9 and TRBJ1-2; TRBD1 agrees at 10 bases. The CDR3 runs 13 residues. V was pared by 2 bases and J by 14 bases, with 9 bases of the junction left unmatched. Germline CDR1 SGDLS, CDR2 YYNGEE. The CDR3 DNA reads TGTGCCAGCAGCGTCGGACAGGGGGGGGCCCGGACCTTC. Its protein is CASSVGQGGARTF.

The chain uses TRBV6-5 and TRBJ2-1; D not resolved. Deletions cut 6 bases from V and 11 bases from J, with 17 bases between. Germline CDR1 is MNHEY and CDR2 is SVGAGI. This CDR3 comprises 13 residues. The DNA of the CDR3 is TGTGCCAGCAGCCCACCGGGTGAGATCCAGCAGTTCTTC. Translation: CASSPPGEIQQFF.

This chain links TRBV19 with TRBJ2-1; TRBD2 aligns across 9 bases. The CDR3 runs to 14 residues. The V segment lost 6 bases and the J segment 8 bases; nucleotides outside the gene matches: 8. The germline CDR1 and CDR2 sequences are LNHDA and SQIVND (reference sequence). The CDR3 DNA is TGTGCCAGTAGCCGGGAGCTAGCGGGGCATGAGCAGTTCTTC. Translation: CASSRELAGHEQFF.

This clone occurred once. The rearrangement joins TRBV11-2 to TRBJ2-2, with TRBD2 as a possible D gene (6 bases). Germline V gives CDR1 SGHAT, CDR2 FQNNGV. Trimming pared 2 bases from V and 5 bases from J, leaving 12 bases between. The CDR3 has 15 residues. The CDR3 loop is CASSLLGGRTGELFF. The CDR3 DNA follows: TGTGCCAGCAGCTTACTGGGAGGCAGAACCGGGGAGCTGTTTTTT.